This TCR beta chain emerged from a study of siplizumab effects on memory and regulatory T cells (dated by TCRdb to between 2018 and 2021). Regarding the research as a whole: The effect of the anti-CD2 antibody siplizumab on alloreactive T-cell subsets was examined in allogeneic mixed lymphocyte reactions constructed from human PBMCs.

What the authors observed across the whole study: The suppressive function of proliferating Tregs from siplizumab cultures was not functionally confirmed. Greater diversity appeared to be present in unstimulated naive T cells than in memory T cells, and a substantial contribution to the alloresponse seemed to be made by naive cells. In reactions with siplizumab, an average of about 69% of mappable alloreactive CD4+ clones were Treg-derived, compared with around 30% in control reactions. The cumulative frequency of alloreactive sequences that could be traced back to unstimulated CD4+ memory T cells was significantly reduced by siplizumab. Sequences below about 10^-5 frequency were poorly captured, so only a minor fraction of alloreactive clones could be mapped to unstimulated subsets. Roughly 75-97% of proliferating CD4+ or CD8+ clones could not be assigned a naive or memory phenotype.

The library came from the immunoSEQ multiplex PCR assay. Around 100,000 TCR templates per sample were assayed by the deep sequencing platform. Genomic DNA extracted from sorted T cells was used for TCRbeta CDR3 sequencing. Regarding the original processing steps: The R programming language was used for clonal analysis of the TCRbeta CDR3 data. Alloreactive CD4+ and CD8+ clones were identified by comparing unstimulated samples to CFSE-low samples taken after the reaction. Regulatory or non-regulatory origin of alloreactive CD4+ clones was assigned by matching sequences to the sorted unstimulated Treg and non-Treg repertoires. The source is immuneACCESS, and TCRdb retained only in-frame sequences with V and J called. Part of the clones is not carried over; for the studies checked, unresolved V genes explain less than half of this, and the remainder is unexplained. The V and J calls and clone size come from that table; D and trimming were worked out from the DNA. The sample table lists nearly 85,000 clones, 95% of them with a count of one. The leading ten clones occupy under 20% of the sample.

With respect to this clone: Its antigen has not been determined. Nothing much larger sits one base from this clone, and base qualities are not available.

TCRbeta CDR3 sequencing was performed on sorted unstimulated T cells and on proliferating T cells recovered from mixed lymphocyte reactions. Fresh whole blood from around 11 HLA-typed healthy donors was used to isolate PBMCs. The CDR3 measures 16 amino acids from cysteine to phenylalanine. The sequence is cut down to CDR3 DNA, 48 bases in frame from base 1. At the junction V is shortened by 4 bases and J by 1 base; bases outside the gene matches: 9. CDR1 and CDR2, looked up from the germline V gene, are MDHEN and SYDVKM. Input material: CD8+ T cells sorted from blood. Recombination linked TRBV28 to TRBJ2-7, and TRBD1 matches 8 of the central bases. The TCR originated in a human donor in good health. The CDR3 reads as follows: CASSSFDRGESYEQYF. The bases are TGTGCCAGCAGTTCATTTGACAGGGGAGAGTCCTACGAGCAGTACTTC.